Ten or more counts support the clone carrying this TCR beta chain. This entry belongs to a study of Graves' ophthalmopathy and Graves' hyperthyroidism. Amplification of TCR beta CDR3 regions used RNA transcripts. First-round RT-PCR employed HTBI primers, with a second-round multiplex PCR after it. Via MiXCR, TCRdb re-called the multiplex PCR reads, giving one row per CDR3 protein. The sample carries approximately 330,000 distinct CDR3 sequences, 17% recorded once. This CDR3 comprises 14 residues. Trimming pared 6 bases from V and 3 bases from J, leaving 12 bases between. The V gene's germline CDR1 is SNHLY and CDR2 FYNNEI.

The sequence was obtained from an adult man with Graves' ophthalmopathy. The sequencing input was peripheral blood. The V and J genes are TRBV2 and TRBJ1-5; D might be TRBD1 (5 bases). CDR3 region: CASSRVSDNQPQHF. The CDR3 coding sequence is TGTGCCAGCAGCAGGGTATCCGACAATCAGCCCCAGCATTTT.